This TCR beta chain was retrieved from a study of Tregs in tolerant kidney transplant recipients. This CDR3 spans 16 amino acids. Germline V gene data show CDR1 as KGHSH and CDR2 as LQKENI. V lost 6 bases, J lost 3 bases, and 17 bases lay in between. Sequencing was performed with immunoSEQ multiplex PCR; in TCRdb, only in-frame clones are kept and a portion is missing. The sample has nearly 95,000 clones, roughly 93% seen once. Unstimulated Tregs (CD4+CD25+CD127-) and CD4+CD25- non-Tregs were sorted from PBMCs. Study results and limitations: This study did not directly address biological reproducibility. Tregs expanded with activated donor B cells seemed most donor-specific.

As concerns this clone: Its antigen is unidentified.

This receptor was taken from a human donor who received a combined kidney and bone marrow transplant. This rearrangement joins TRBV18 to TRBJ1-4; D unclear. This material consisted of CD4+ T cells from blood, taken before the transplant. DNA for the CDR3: TGTGCCAGCTCTCAGAGATCCGTAGCACCTAATGAAAAACTGTTTTTT. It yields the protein CASSQRSVAPNEKLFF.